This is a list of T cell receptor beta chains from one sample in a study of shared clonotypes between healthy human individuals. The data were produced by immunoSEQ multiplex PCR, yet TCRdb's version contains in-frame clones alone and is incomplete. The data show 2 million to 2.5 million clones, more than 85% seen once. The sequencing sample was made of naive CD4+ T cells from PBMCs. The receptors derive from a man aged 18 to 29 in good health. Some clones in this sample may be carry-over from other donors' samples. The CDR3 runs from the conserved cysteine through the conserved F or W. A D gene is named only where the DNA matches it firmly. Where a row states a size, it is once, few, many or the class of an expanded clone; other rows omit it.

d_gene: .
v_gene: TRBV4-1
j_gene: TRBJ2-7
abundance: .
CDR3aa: CASSLQPRTYEQYF
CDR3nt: TGCGCCAGCAGCCTTCAGCCCCGCACCTACGAGCAGTACTTC

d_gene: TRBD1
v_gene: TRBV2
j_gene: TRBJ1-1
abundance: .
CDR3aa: CASRAGQGGFF
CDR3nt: TGTGCCAGCAGGGCAGGACAGGGCGGTTTCTTT

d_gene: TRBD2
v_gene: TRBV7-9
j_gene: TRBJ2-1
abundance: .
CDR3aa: CASSLRLAGGNEQFF
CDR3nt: TGTGCCAGCAGCTTAAGACTAGCGGGAGGGAATGAGCAGTTCTTC

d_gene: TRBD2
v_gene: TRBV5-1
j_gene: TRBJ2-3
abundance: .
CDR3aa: CASSLGGRASTDTQYF
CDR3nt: TGCGCCAGCAGCTTGGGAGGGAGGGCTAGCACAGATACGCAGTATTTT

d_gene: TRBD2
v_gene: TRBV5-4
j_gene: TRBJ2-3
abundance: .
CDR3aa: CASSLRLAGVRDTQYF
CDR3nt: TGTGCCAGCAGCTTGCGGCTAGCGGGAGTAAGAGATACGCAGTATTTT

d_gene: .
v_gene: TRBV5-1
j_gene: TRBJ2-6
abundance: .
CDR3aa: CASRGHSGANVLTF
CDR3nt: TGCGCCAGCAGGGGACATTCAGGGGCCAACGTCCTGACTTTC

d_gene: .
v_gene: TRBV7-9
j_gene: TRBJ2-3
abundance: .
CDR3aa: CASSARASTDTQYF
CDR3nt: TGTGCCAGCAGCGCCCGGGCTAGCACAGATACGCAGTATTTT

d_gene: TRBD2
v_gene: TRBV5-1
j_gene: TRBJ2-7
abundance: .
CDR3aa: CASSRASGMNYEQYF
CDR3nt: TGCGCCAGCAGCCGGGCCAGCGGGATGAACTACGAGCAGTACTTC

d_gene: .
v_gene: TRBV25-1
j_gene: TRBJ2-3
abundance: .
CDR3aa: CASSEYGVPRGTQYF
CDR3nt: TGTGCCAGCAGTGAATACGGGGTGCCTCGTGGTACGCAGTATTTT

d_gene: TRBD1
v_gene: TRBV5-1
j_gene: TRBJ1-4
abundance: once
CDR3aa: CASSRTGAIEKLFF
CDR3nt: TGCGCCAGCAGCCGGACAGGGGCGATTGAAAAACTGTTTTTT

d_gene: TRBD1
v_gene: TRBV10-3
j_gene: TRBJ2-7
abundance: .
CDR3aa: CAIGQGVYEQYF
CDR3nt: TGTGCCATTGGACAGGGGGTCTACGAGCAGTACTTC

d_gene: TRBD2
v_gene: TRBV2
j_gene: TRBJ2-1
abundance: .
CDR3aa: CASSEASGRPEQFF
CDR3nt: TGTGCCAGCAGTGAGGCTAGCGGGAGGCCCGAGCAGTTCTTC

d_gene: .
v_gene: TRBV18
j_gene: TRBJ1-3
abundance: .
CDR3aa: CASSAPSRPAHSGNTIYF
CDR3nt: TGTGCCAGCTCAGCCCCTTCAAGACCGGCCCACTCTGGAAACACCATATATTTT

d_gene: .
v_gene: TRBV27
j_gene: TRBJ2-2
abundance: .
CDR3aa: CASSLASSLLGGELFF
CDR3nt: TGTGCCAGCAGTTTAGCTTCCTCCCTTCTTGGCGGGGAGCTGTTTTTT

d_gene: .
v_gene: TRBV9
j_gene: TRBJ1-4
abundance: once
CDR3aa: CASSVVGARDEKLFF
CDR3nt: TGTGCCAGCAGCGTAGTGGGGGCTCGGGATGAAAAACTGTTTTTT

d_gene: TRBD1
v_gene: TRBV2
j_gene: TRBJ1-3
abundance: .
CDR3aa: CASSGHGQASGNTIYF
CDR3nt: TGTGCCAGCAGTGGTCACGGACAGGCCTCTGGAAACACCATATATTTT

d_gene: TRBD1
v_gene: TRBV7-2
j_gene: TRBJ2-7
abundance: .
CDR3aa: CASSFGQGSTYEQYF
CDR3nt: TGTGCCAGCAGCTTCGGACAGGGGAGTACCTACGAGCAGTACTTC

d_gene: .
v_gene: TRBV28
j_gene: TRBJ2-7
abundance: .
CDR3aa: CASSLRPGTYEQYF
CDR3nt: TGTGCCAGCAGTTTGCGGCCAGGCACCTACGAGCAGTACTTC

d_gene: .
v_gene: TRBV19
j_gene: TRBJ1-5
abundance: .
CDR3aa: CASSSRDRENQPQHF
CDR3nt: TGTGCCAGTAGTTCCCGGGACCGCGAGAATCAGCCCCAGCATTTT

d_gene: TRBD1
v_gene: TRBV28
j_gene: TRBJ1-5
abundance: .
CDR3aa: CASSLMIGTELNQPQHF
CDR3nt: TGTGCCAGCAGTTTAATGATCGGGACAGAGCTTAATCAGCCCCAGCATTTT